A selection of T cell receptor beta chains follows, all from one sample in a study of cytomegalovirus exposure and HLA in healthy donors. Profiled with immunoSEQ multiplex PCR; TCRdb holds only in-frame clones, not every one. The sample contains roughly 150,000 clones, 88% of which appear only once. The specimen sequenced was PBMCs. The receptors come from a man in his late teens or twenties in good health and CMV-seronegative. The CDR3 runs from the conserved cysteine through the conserved F or W. The order of the fields is CDR3 protein, CDR3 DNA, V gene, J gene, D gene, clone size. A D gene is named only where the DNA matches it firmly. The listing skips clone size in some rows; elsewhere it reads once, few, many or a size class.

cdr3_aa: CSVETSRLRDEQFF
cdr3_nt: TGCAGCGTTGAGACTAGCCGCCTGCGGGATGAGCAGTTCTTC
v_call: TRBV29-1
j_call: TRBJ2-1
d_call: TRBD2
clone_size: .

cdr3_aa: CASRRDRDSPLHF
cdr3_nt: TGTGCCAGCAGGAGGGACAGGGATTCACCCCTCCACTTT
v_call: TRBV6-1
j_call: TRBJ1-6
d_call: TRBD1
clone_size: few

cdr3_aa: CASSSLAIDTQYF
cdr3_nt: TGTGCCAGCAGTTCTCTAGCGATAGATACGCAGTATTTT
v_call: TRBV28
j_call: TRBJ2-3
d_call: .
clone_size: .

cdr3_aa: CASSFYSSEQYF
cdr3_nt: TGTGCCAGCAGTTTTTACTCCTCCGAGCAGTACTTC
v_call: TRBV28
j_call: TRBJ2-7
d_call: .
clone_size: once

cdr3_aa: CASSEGADRGYTF
cdr3_nt: TGTGCCAGCAGTGAAGGGGCCGACCGGGGCTACACCTTC
v_call: TRBV6-1
j_call: TRBJ1-2
d_call: .
clone_size: .

cdr3_aa: CASSFVPGGAYGYTF
cdr3_nt: TGCGCCAGCAGCTTCGTCCCAGGGGGCGCCTATGGCTACACCTTC
v_call: TRBV5-1
j_call: TRBJ1-2
d_call: TRBD1
clone_size: .

cdr3_aa: CASSRGTGLQPQHF
cdr3_nt: TGTGCCAGCAGCAGGGGGACAGGGCTTCAGCCCCAGCATTTT
v_call: TRBV2
j_call: TRBJ1-5
d_call: TRBD1
clone_size: .

cdr3_aa: CSVEATDNWTEAFF
cdr3_nt: TGCAGCGTTGAGGCGACCGACAATTGGACTGAAGCTTTCTTT
v_call: TRBV29-1
j_call: TRBJ1-1
d_call: .
clone_size: .

cdr3_aa: CASRLSGRWSYNEQFF
cdr3_nt: TGTGCCAGTAGGCTGAGCGGGAGGTGGTCCTACAATGAGCAGTTCTTC
v_call: TRBV19
j_call: TRBJ2-1
d_call: TRBD2
clone_size: .

cdr3_aa: CASSSRISTGELFF
cdr3_nt: TGTGCCAGCAGTTCGCGCATATCAACCGGGGAGCTGTTTTTT
v_call: TRBV28
j_call: TRBJ2-2
d_call: .
clone_size: .

cdr3_aa: CASSGENTIYF
cdr3_nt: TGCGCCAGCAGCGGGGAGAACACCATATATTTT
v_call: TRBV5-1
j_call: TRBJ1-3
d_call: .
clone_size: .

cdr3_aa: CASSQDKGQNYGYTF
cdr3_nt: TGCGCCAGCAGCCAAGATAAGGGACAGAACTATGGCTACACCTTC
v_call: TRBV4-1
j_call: TRBJ1-2
d_call: TRBD1
clone_size: .

cdr3_aa: CASSTQDLTDTQYF
cdr3_nt: TGCGCCAGCAGCACTCAGGATCTAACAGATACGCAGTATTTT
v_call: TRBV5-1
j_call: TRBJ2-3
d_call: .
clone_size: .

cdr3_aa: CASSLGSRAGNTIYF
cdr3_nt: TGTGCCAGCAGCTTGGGGTCCAGGGCCGGAAACACCATATATTTT
v_call: TRBV5-4
j_call: TRBJ1-3
d_call: .
clone_size: once

cdr3_aa: CASSAPDRSRGGYTF
cdr3_nt: TGTGCCAGCAGTGCCCCGGACAGGAGCAGGGGTGGCTACACCTTC
v_call: TRBV2
j_call: TRBJ1-2
d_call: TRBD1
clone_size: .

cdr3_aa: CASSMEGWGNTEAFF
cdr3_nt: TGTGCCAGTAGTATGGAGGGGTGGGGGAACACTGAAGCTTTCTTT
v_call: TRBV19
j_call: TRBJ1-1
d_call: .
clone_size: .

cdr3_aa: CASSPSPSENQPQHF
cdr3_nt: TGTGCCAGCTCACCTTCCCCTTCAGAAAATCAGCCCCAGCATTTT
v_call: TRBV18
j_call: TRBJ1-5
d_call: .
clone_size: .

cdr3_aa: CASSLVSGDYGYTF
cdr3_nt: TGTGCCAGCAGCTTAGTCTCAGGGGACTATGGCTACACCTTC
v_call: TRBV7-2
j_call: TRBJ1-2
d_call: .
clone_size: .

cdr3_aa: CASSSNPGQIEKLFF
cdr3_nt: TGCGCCAGCAGCTCTAATCCGGGACAGATTGAAAAACTGTTTTTT
v_call: TRBV5-1
j_call: TRBJ1-4
d_call: TRBD1
clone_size: few

cdr3_aa: CASSGGSMNTEAFF
cdr3_nt: TGTGCCAGTAGTGGCGGAAGCATGAACACTGAAGCTTTCTTT
v_call: TRBV19
j_call: TRBJ1-1
d_call: .
clone_size: .

cdr3_aa: CASGLTGGSTDTQYF
cdr3_nt: TGTGCCAGCGGCCTTACAGGGGGTAGCACAGATACGCAGTATTTT
v_call: TRBV27
j_call: TRBJ2-3
d_call: TRBD1
clone_size: once

cdr3_aa: CASRGASGSFEQFF
cdr3_nt: TGTGCCAGCAGAGGCGCGAGCGGGAGTTTTGAGCAGTTCTTC
v_call: TRBV6-5
j_call: TRBJ2-1
d_call: TRBD2
clone_size: .

cdr3_aa: CASSTLTSEEPLAKNIQYF
cdr3_nt: TGTGCCAGCAGCACCTTGACTAGCGAGGAACCCCTAGCCAAAAACATTCAGTACTTC
v_call: TRBV11-2
j_call: TRBJ2-4
d_call: TRBD2
clone_size: .

cdr3_aa: CASRRTGGNTGELFF
cdr3_nt: TGTGCCAGCAGGAGGACAGGGGGCAACACCGGGGAGCTGTTTTTT
v_call: TRBV6-1
j_call: TRBJ2-2
d_call: TRBD1
clone_size: .

cdr3_aa: CASGGRRFYGYTF
cdr3_nt: TGCGCCAGCGGGGGGAGGAGATTCTATGGCTACACCTTC
v_call: TRBV10-2
j_call: TRBJ1-2
d_call: .
clone_size: .

cdr3_aa: CASSAHSQGSGYTF
cdr3_nt: TGTGCCAGTAGTGCCCATTCACAGGGTTCCGGCTACACCTTC
v_call: TRBV19
j_call: TRBJ1-2
d_call: .
clone_size: .

cdr3_aa: CASSSLGRGISPLHF
cdr3_nt: TGCGCCAGCAGCTCTTTAGGTAGGGGAATCTCACCCCTCCACTTT
v_call: TRBV4-1
j_call: TRBJ1-6
d_call: .
clone_size: .

cdr3_aa: CAISGLAGDYSEQFF
cdr3_nt: TGTGCCATCAGTGGACTAGCGGGGGATTATAGTGAGCAGTTCTTC
v_call: TRBV10-3
j_call: TRBJ2-1
d_call: TRBD2
clone_size: .

cdr3_aa: CASSYGGAGTEAFF
cdr3_nt: TGTGCCAGCAGTTACGGGGGCGCGGGCACTGAAGCTTTCTTT
v_call: TRBV6-5
j_call: TRBJ1-1
d_call: .
clone_size: .

cdr3_aa: CASSLDRRPGGQETQYF
cdr3_nt: TGTGCCAGCAGCTTAGATCGTAGGCCAGGGGGACAAGAGACCCAGTACTTC
v_call: TRBV7-2
j_call: TRBJ2-5
d_call: TRBD1
clone_size: .

cdr3_aa: CASSDPNMNTEAFF
cdr3_nt: TGTGCCAGCAGTGACCCCAACATGAACACTGAAGCTTTCTTT
v_call: TRBV25-1
j_call: TRBJ1-1
d_call: .
clone_size: .

cdr3_aa: CASSQDAGRTTDTQYF
cdr3_nt: TGCGCCAGCAGCCAAGACGCGGGACGGACCACAGATACGCAGTATTTT
v_call: TRBV4-3
j_call: TRBJ2-3
d_call: .
clone_size: .

cdr3_aa: CASSASSRMNTEAFF
cdr3_nt: TGTGCCAGCAGTGCGAGCTCCAGGATGAACACTGAAGCTTTCTTT
v_call: TRBV28
j_call: TRBJ1-1
d_call: .
clone_size: .

cdr3_aa: CASSLYRVSLTNQPQHF
cdr3_nt: TGTGCCAGCAGTTTATACAGGGTTTCCCTTACGAATCAGCCCCAGCATTTT
v_call: TRBV28
j_call: TRBJ1-5
d_call: .
clone_size: .

cdr3_aa: CASSPQGGAGSPLHF
cdr3_nt: TGTGCCAGCAGCCCACAGGGTGGGGCAGGATCACCCCTCCACTTT
v_call: TRBV7-6
j_call: TRBJ1-6
d_call: .
clone_size: .

cdr3_aa: CASRTMTEEAFF
cdr3_nt: TGTGCCAGCAGGACCATGACAGAAGAAGCTTTCTTT
v_call: TRBV6-5
j_call: TRBJ1-1
d_call: .
clone_size: .

cdr3_aa: CASSLDPGVGEKLFF
cdr3_nt: TGTGCCAGCAGCTTGGATCCAGGGGTCGGTGAAAAACTGTTTTTT
v_call: TRBV5-4
j_call: TRBJ1-4
d_call: .
clone_size: .

cdr3_aa: CASSLRWQGNSPLHF
cdr3_nt: TGTGCCAGCAGCTTGCGATGGCAGGGCAATTCACCCCTCCACTTT
v_call: TRBV5-5
j_call: TRBJ1-6
d_call: .
clone_size: .

cdr3_aa: CSVEGLADYEQYF
cdr3_nt: TGCAGCGTTGAGGGGCTAGCGGACTACGAGCAGTACTTC
v_call: TRBV29-1
j_call: TRBJ2-7
d_call: TRBD2
clone_size: .

cdr3_aa: CSVLGDGYTF
cdr3_nt: TGCAGCGTTCTAGGGGATGGCTACACCTTC
v_call: TRBV29-1
j_call: TRBJ1-2
d_call: .
clone_size: .

cdr3_aa: CASSFPFGGTEAFF
cdr3_nt: TGTGCCAGCAGTTTCCCGTTCGGGGGAACTGAAGCTTTCTTT
v_call: TRBV28
j_call: TRBJ1-1
d_call: .
clone_size: .